The entry below gives a single T cell receptor (beta chain) sequence along with its context. The target antigen is unknown. This sample was included in a study of chemoradiotherapy in HPV16-positive cancers. Study-wide background: Candidate HPV-specific clones and shared TCR motifs came from a couple of HPV16-positive patients.

General observations from the study: Candidate HPV-specific clones and E7-related TCR motifs grew in tumor during treatment.

The CDR3 is 19 residues long. The V end lost 0 bases, the J end lost 7 bases, and 22 bases lay between the germline ends. CDR1 MGHRA and CDR2 YSYEKL come from the germline V gene. The method was immunoSEQ multiplex PCR; TCRdb's version includes in-frame clones alone and lacks a portion of them. Here the sample spans about 12,000 clones, approximately 86% being singletons. The chain uses TRBV4-1 and TRBJ1-6; TRBD1 is a possible D gene (6 bases). This TCR was recovered from a human donor with HPV-associated anogenital cancer. This specimen consisted of blood, obtained from a patient who underwent chemoradiotherapy. The CDR3 spells CASSQELGSATQGNSPLHF. The CDR3 coding sequence is TGCGCCAGCAGCCAAGAGTTAGGGTCCGCGACACAGGGAAATTCACCCCTCCACTTT.